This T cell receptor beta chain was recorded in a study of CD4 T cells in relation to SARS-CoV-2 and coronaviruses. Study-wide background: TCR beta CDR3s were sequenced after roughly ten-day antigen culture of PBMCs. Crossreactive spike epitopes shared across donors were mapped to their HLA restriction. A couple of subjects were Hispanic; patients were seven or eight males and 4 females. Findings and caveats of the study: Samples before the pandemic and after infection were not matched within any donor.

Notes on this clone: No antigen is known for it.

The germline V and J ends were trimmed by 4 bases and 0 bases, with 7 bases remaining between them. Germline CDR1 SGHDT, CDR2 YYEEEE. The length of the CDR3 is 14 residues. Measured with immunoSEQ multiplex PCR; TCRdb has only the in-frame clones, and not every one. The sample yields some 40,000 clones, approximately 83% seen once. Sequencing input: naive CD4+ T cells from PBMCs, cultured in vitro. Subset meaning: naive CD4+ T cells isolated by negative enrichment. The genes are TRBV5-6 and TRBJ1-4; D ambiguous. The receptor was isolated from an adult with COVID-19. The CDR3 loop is CASSRYSTNEKLFF. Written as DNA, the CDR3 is TGTGCCAGCAGCCGTTATTCAACTAATGAAAAACTGTTTTTT.